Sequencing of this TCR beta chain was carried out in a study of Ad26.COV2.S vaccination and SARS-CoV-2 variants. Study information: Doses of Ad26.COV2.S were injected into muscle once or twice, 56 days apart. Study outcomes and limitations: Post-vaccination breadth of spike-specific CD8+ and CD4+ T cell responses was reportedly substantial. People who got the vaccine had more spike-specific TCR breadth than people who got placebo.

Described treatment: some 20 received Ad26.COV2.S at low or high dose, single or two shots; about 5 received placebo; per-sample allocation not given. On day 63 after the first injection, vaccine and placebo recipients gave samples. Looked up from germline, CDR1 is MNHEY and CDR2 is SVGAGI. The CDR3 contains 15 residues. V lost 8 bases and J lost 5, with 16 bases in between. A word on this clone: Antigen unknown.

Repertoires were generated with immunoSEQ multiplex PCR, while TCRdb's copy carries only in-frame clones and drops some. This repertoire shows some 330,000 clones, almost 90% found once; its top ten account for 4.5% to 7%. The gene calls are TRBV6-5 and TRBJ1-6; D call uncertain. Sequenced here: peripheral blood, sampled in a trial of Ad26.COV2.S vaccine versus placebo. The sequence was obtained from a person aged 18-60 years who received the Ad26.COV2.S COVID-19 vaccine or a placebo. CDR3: CASVAAPSNNSPLHF. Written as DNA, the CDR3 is TGTGCCAGCGTTGCGGCCCCGTCAAATAATTCACCCCTCCACTTT.